Presented here are 12 T cell receptor beta chains from one specimen sequenced in a study of OX40 agonist ivuxolimab in advanced cancers. TCRdb's table, derived via immunoSEQ multiplex PCR, lists solely in-frame clones and lacks some. This repertoire shows 45,000 or so clones, roughly 82% found once; its top ten account for roughly 2.5%. Sequences were derived from CD4+ or CD8+ T cells sorted from blood, sampled in a trial of the OX40 agonist ivuxolimab. The receptors originated from an adult with an advanced solid tumor such as melanoma, head and neck, liver or kidney cancer.

V is TRBV6-6 and J is TRBJ2-1; 15 bases match TRBD2. Trimming removed 6 bases from V and 10 bases from J; junction bases left unmatched: 7. Per germline, CDR1 MNHNY and CDR2 SVGAGI (reference sequence). The CDR3 totals 15 residues. This chain's CDR3 is CASSPGTSGGREQFF. CDR3 nucleotide sequence: TGTGCCAGCAGCCCCGGGACTAGCGGGGGGCGGGAGCAGTTCTTC.

DNA for the CDR3: TGTGCCACTAACAGGAATGAAAAACTGTTTTTT. Residues: CATNRNEKLFF. The V and J genes are TRBV6-6 and TRBJ1-4; weak D call: TRBD1 (5 bases). The V end lost 10 bases, the J end lost 5 bases, and 8 bases lay between the germline ends. Germline lookup yields CDR1 MNHNY and CDR2 SVGAGI (reference sequence). The CDR3 is 11 amino acids.

This clone was observed once. The chain recombines TRBV10-3 with TRBJ2-5, with a possible D match to TRBD2 (5 bases). TRBJ2-7 matches the DNA end more closely, so the J call is doubtful. Germline V gene data show CDR1 as ENHRY and CDR2 as SYGVKD. The CDR3 is 12 amino acids. The CDR3 DNA is TGTGCCATCAGTGAGACTAGTCGCGAGCAGTACTTC. It specifies CAISETSREQYF.

This clone was counted only a few times. The chain has TRBV5-1 and TRBJ1-1; possible D gene TRBD1, 5 bases. Germline loops: CDR1 SGHRS, CDR2 YFSETQ. V was shortened by 9 bases and J by 1 base, with 28 bases between the two germline ends. CDR3 length: 18 amino acids. Written as DNA, the CDR3 is TGCGCCAACCTGAGTAATACCCCGGGGCGGCTGGGGAACACTGAAGCTTTCTTT. The encoded protein is CANLSNTPGRLGNTEAFF.

V gene TRBV9 combines with J gene TRBJ2-1; 10 bases match TRBD1. The germline V gene encodes CDR1 SGDLS and CDR2 YYNGEE. This CDR3 is built from 16 residues. V was pared by 3 bases and J by 6 bases, with 9 bases of the junction left unmatched. The CDR3 region has the DNA TGTGCCAGCAGCGATTTCCGGGACAGGGGTGGCAATGAGCAGTTCTTC. Protein product: CASSDFRDRGGNEQFF. The whole variable domain, remainder taken from reference TRBV9 and TRBJ2-1, is DSGVTQTPKHLITATGQRVTLRCSPRSGDLSVYWYQQSLDQGLQFLIQYYNGEERAKGNILERFSAQQFPDLHSELNLSSLELGDSALYFCASSDFRDRGGNEQFFGPGTRLTVL.

The table lists this clone with a count of one. The chain couples TRBV18 to TRBJ2-1, with 10 bases identical to TRBD2. J gave up 6 bases and V 3 bases, and 5 bases lay outside the gene matches. CDR1 KGHSH and CDR2 LQKENI come from the germline V gene. This CDR3 is built from 15 residues. DNA for the CDR3: TGTGCCAGCTCACCCGGGACTAGCGAGGGCAATGAGCAGTTCTTC. Protein product: CASSPGTSEGNEQFF.

CDR3 sequence: CASSFQASSGNTIYF. The CDR3 nucleotides read TGTGCCAGCAGCTTCCAAGCGAGCTCTGGAAACACCATATATTTT. The chain employs TRBV11-2 and TRBJ1-3; D gene unclear. Trimming removed 3 bases at V and 0 bases at J, with 9 bases between. This CDR3 has 15 residues. Germline V gives CDR1 SGHAT, CDR2 FQNNGV.

This clone occurred once. V usage is TRBV6-5 and J usage is TRBJ2-7, with D tentatively TRBD1 (5 bases). This CDR3 has 15 amino acids. Trimming shortened V by 2 bases and J by 0 bases, and 11 bases separated the two germline ends. Germline V lookup: CDR1 MNHEY, CDR2 SVGAGI. CDR3: CASSYGAQSSYEQYF. In DNA, the CDR3 is TGTGCCAGCAGTTACGGGGCCCAAAGCTCCTACGAGCAGTACTTC.

The chain joins TRBV7-2 to TRBJ2-7; 13 bases agree with TRBD2. The germline V gene has CDR1 SGHTA and CDR2 FQGNSA. V shed 7 bases, J shed 7 bases, and the junction held 10 bases outside the gene matches. The CDR3 has 15 residues. In DNA, the CDR3 is TGTGCCAGCAAAGATGGGACTAGCGGGACGGGGGAGCAGTACTTC. Its protein is CASKDGTSGTGEQYF. Based on the CDR3 plus reference TRBV7-2 and TRBJ2-7, the full variable domain is GAGVSQSPSNKVTEKGKDVELRCDPISGHTALYWYRQSLGQGLEFLIYFQGNSAPDKSGLPSDRFSAERTGGSVSTLTIQRTQQEDSAVYLCASKDGTSGTGEQYFGPGTRLTVT.

The CDR3 loop reads CASSLGYNEQFF. CDR3 in DNA: TGTGCCAGCAGCCTAGGATACAATGAGCAGTTCTTC. The chain carries TRBV14 and TRBJ2-1; D uncertain. The germline V and J ends were trimmed by 4 bases and 4 bases, with 5 bases remaining between them. The CDR3 totals 12 residues. Germline V CDR1 and CDR2: SGHDN, FVKESK.

There are a few counts of this clone. This rearrangement joins TRBV6-5 to TRBJ1-2; D remains ambiguous. V dropped 4 bases and J dropped 1 base, with 13 bases sitting between them. Germline V gene sequence: CDR1 MNHEY, CDR2 SVGAGI. This CDR3 contains 15 residues. In nucleotides, the CDR3 is TGTGCCAGCAGTTCGGATACCCGACATAACTATGGCTACACCTTC. It encodes CASSSDTRHNYGYTF.

To note about this clone: A read error may account for a junction end that differs from germline. The CDR3 nucleotides are TGTGCCAACAGCCTACAGGGTTGGAATTCACCCCTCCACTTT. This encodes CANSLQGWNSPLHF. The chain has TRBV14 and TRBJ1-6; maybe TRBD1 (6 bases). This CDR3 region has 14 residues. Germline V lookup: CDR1 SGHDN, CDR2 FVKESK. The full variable domain, completed using reference TRBV14 and TRBJ1-6, is EAGVTQFPSHSVIEKGQTVTLRCDPISGHDNLYWYRRVMGKEIKFLLHFVKESKQDESGMPNNRFLAERTGGTYSTLKVQPAELEDSGVYFCANSLQGWNSPLHFGNGTRLTVT.